What follows describes a single T cell receptor beta chain. These data come from a study of blood T cell repertoires in COVID-19. Overall study context: Both acute and convalescent COVID-19 samples were obtained from the United States, Italy and Spain.

Only in-frame clones appear in the TCRdb table, and some are missing; sequencing was by immunoSEQ multiplex PCR. The sample has 250,000 to 400,000 clones; roughly 84% are singletons. The CDR3 spans 16 residues. After removal of 6 bases from V and 4 bases from J, the junction contained 9 bases not matched to a gene. Germline V gene lookup returns CDR1 LNHDA and CDR2 SQIVND (reference sequence). V is TRBV19 and J is TRBJ1-6; 7 bases are shared with TRBD1. What was sequenced was peripheral blood. This receptor was obtained from a man aged 50 to 59 with active or convalescent COVID-19. The CDR3 loop is CASRASGTAYNSPLHF. In DNA form, the CDR3 reads TGTGCCAGTAGAGCCTCCGGGACAGCGTATAATTCACCCCTCCACTTT.